Below, 17 T cell receptor beta chains from the same sample are listed, as sequenced in a study of HIV-infected patients and healthy controls (dated by TCRdb to 2013 to 2016). Since whole blood was used without any cell fractionation, the repertoire reflected all peripheral T cells in unsorted form. Library preparation used 5' RACE. Instrument used: Illumina MiSeq. Roughly 510 ng RNA was reverse transcribed with SuperScript III using primers against the alpha and beta constant regions. Alpha and beta chain libraries were generated separately via chain-specific third strand synthesis with multiplexing indices. The public sequencing data were trimmed at Q25 with fastp and processed into clonotypes with MiXCR by TCRdb, which kept only in-frame beta chains. Each CDR3 protein gets just one entry, which takes the most common genes and DNA from the rows behind it. This sample is represented by roughly 9,000 distinct CDR3 sequences; roughly 6% of them were singletons. Of the sample, roughly 8% falls within the top ten clones.

The sequenced sample was blood. All receptors come from an adult in good health.

This sequence joins TRBV7-9 and TRBJ2-5; D call uncertain. This CDR3 has 11 amino acids. With 5 bases removed from V and 2 bases from J, the gap between germline ends came to 3 bases. Germline V lookup: CDR1 SEHNR, CDR2 FQNEAQ (reference sequence). This CDR3 reads CASSHQETQYF. The CDR3 DNA reads as TGTGCCAGCAGCCATCAAGAGACCCAGTACTTC.

Relative to its sample, this clonotype is large. This chain connects TRBV13 to TRBJ2-4; D is unclear. Trimming shortened V by 8 bases and J by 5 bases, and 16 bases separated the two germline ends. Per the germline V gene, CDR1 is PRHDT and CDR2 is FYEKMQ (reference sequence). This CDR3 is built from 14 residues. The DNA of the CDR3 is TGTGCCAGCTCTACCCTGCAGGCCCAAAACATTCAGTACTTC. It is translated as CASSTLQAQNIQYF.

This clonotype is medium-sized (0.01 to 0.1%). The chain combines TRBV28 with TRBJ2-7, with TRBD2 matching over 7 bases. The V gene end was trimmed by 6 bases and the J gene end by 2 bases; junction bases not matched to a gene: 4. The CDR3 extends over 13 amino acids. CDR1 is MDHEN, CDR2 SYDVKM, per germline. The CDR3, as DNA: TGTGCCAGCAGGGTCAGCGGGGCCTACGAGCAGTACTTC. This translates into CASRVSGAYEQYF.

By sample fraction, this clonotype is medium-sized (0.01 to 0.1%). The chain is built from TRBV19 and TRBJ1-1; D is possibly TRBD1 (5 bases). Germline CDR1 and CDR2: LNHDA and SQIVND (reference sequence). V was clipped by 10 bases and J by 5 bases, with 14 bases between them. This CDR3 is 12 amino acids long. CDR3 amino acids: CATFDRGTEAFF. The CDR3 DNA sequence: TGTGCCACCTTTGACCGGGGGACTGAAGCTTTCTTT.

This clonotype is judged medium-sized. This sequence joins TRBV20-1 and TRBJ1-1; D gene uncertain. With 0 bases removed from V and 0 bases from J, the gap between germline ends came to 14 bases. Germline CDR1 and CDR2: DFQATT and SNEGSKA (reference sequence). There are 16 residues in the CDR3. The CDR3 coding sequence is TGCAGTGCTAGAGATGGTGGCAGCCATATGAACACTGAAGCTTTCTTT. Its translation is CSARDGGSHMNTEAFF.

The table lists this clonotype with many counts. The V call is TRBV5-4, the J call TRBJ2-3; 12 bases are shared with TRBD2. The CDR3 consists of 18 residues. Germline assignment: CDR1 SGHNT and CDR2 YYREEE (reference sequence). After removal of 3 bases from V and 3 bases from J, the junction contained 11 bases not matched to a gene. CDR3 sequence reads: CASSSRRRTSGDTDTQYF. The CDR3 nucleotides are TGTGCCAGCAGCTCGAGGAGGAGGACTAGCGGGGATACAGATACGCAGTATTTT.

This clonotype is categorized as medium-sized. The rearrangement joins TRBV6-5 to TRBJ2-1; 9 bases are a match to TRBD2. J lost 8 bases, V lost 0 bases, and 5 bases had no gene match. From germline, CDR1 is MNHEY and CDR2 SVGAGI. This CDR3 has 15 residues. CDR3 protein: CASSYSWRGGDEQFF. CDR3 sequence (DNA): TGTGCCAGCAGTTACTCGTGGCGGGGGGGCGATGAGCAGTTCTTC.

This clonotype was detected many times. The chain links TRBV7-9 to TRBJ2-2; 13 bases match TRBD2. V was pared by 3 bases and J by 6 bases, with 1 base of the junction left unmatched. The germline gives CDR1 SEHNR, CDR2 FQNEAQ (reference sequence). The CDR3 is 15 residues long. The CDR3, as DNA: TGTGCCAGCAGCTTGACTAGCGGGAGGCCCGGGGAGCTGTTTTTT. Translation: CASSLTSGRPGELFF. The variable domain in full, with the rest retrieved from reference TRBV7-9 and TRBJ2-2, is DTGVSQNPRHKITKRGQNVTFRCDPISEHNRLYWYRQTLGQGPEFLTYFQNEAQLEKSRLLSDRFSAERPKGSFSTLEIQRTEQGDSAMYLCASSLTSGRPGELFFGEGSRLTVL.

By frequency in the sample, this clonotype is medium-sized. The rearrangement uses TRBV7-6 and TRBJ2-5; the match to TRBD1 covers 11 bases. Germline CDR1 and CDR2: SGHVS and FNYEAQ. The CDR3 has 16 amino acids. With V trimmed by 3 bases and J by 5 bases, 8 bases remained unmatched. The CDR3 sequence: CASSLGTGGFRETQYF. The CDR3, as DNA: TGTGCCAGCAGCTTGGGGACAGGGGGATTTAGGGAGACCCAGTACTTC.

This clonotype was picked up many times. This chain uses TRBV7-2 with TRBJ1-5; D is possibly TRBD1 (6 bases). V dropped 1 base and J dropped 0 bases, with 13 bases sitting between them. The CDR3 spans 17 residues. CDR1 is SGHTA and CDR2 is FQGNSA in the germline V gene. The CDR3 is CASSLEGRTASNQPQHF. The CDR3 DNA follows: TGTGCCAGCAGCTTAGAAGGGAGGACAGCTAGCAATCAGCCCCAGCATTTT.

There are many counts of this clonotype. This sequence joins TRBV5-1 and TRBJ2-6, with a tentative D call TRBD1 (6 bases). Germline values: CDR1 SGHRS, CDR2 YFSETQ. The CDR3 contains 14 residues. V was clipped by 5 bases and J by 2 bases, with 8 bases between them. CDR3 loop: CASRTGTGANVLTF. Here the CDR3 DNA reads TGCGCCAGCAGAACAGGGACTGGGGCCAACGTCCTGACTTTC.

This clonotype was seen at least ten times. J is TRBJ1-2 and V is TRBV5-6, with a possible D match to TRBD1 (6 bases). The CDR3 contains 13 residues. The V gene lost 0 bases and the J gene lost 4 bases, with 7 bases spanning the gap. Germline V gene sequence: CDR1 SGHDT, CDR2 YYEEEE. DNA of the CDR3: TGTGCCAGCAGCTTGGGGACAGCCTATGGCTACACCTTC. Residues: CASSLGTAYGYTF.

This clonotype is deemed medium-sized. The chain combines TRBV6-1 with TRBJ2-1; TRBD2 agrees at 8 bases. The CDR3 runs 19 residues. Unmatched junction bases numbered 15, after V lost 4 bases and J lost 1 base. Germline assignment: CDR1 MNHNS and CDR2 SASEGT. CDR3 protein: CASSGPWAGGLGSYNEQFF. CDR3 nucleotide sequence: TGTGCCAGCAGTGGGCCTTGGGCGGGGGGCCTTGGGTCCTACAATGAGCAGTTCTTC.

This clonotype came up many times. J is TRBJ1-5 and V is TRBV19; tentatively, D is TRBD1 (5 bases). V was clipped by 5 bases and J by 5 bases, with 10 bases between them. The length of the CDR3 is 13 residues. Per the germline V gene, CDR1 is LNHDA and CDR2 is SQIVND (reference sequence). The CDR3 DNA is TGTGCCAGTAGTCCGGGCAGGGATCAGCCCCAGCATTTT. Translated, it gives CASSPGRDQPQHF.

This clonotype occurred many times. The chain links TRBV7-6 to TRBJ2-7, with TRBD2 matching over 14 bases. This CDR3 region has 16 residues. Germline V CDR1 and CDR2: SGHVS, FNYEAQ. Trimming took 5 bases from V and 3 from J; bases not matched to a gene: 6. DNA of the CDR3: TGTGCCAGCAGCCACGGGACTAGCGGGAGTATCTACGAGCAGTACTTC. Translated, it gives CASSHGTSGSIYEQYF.

In this sample, this clonotype is medium-sized. The chain has TRBV12-3 or TRBV12-4 and TRBJ1-4, with 10 bases aligning to TRBD1. CDR3 length: 16 amino acids. The junction had 9 bases not matched to a gene; V was cut back by 8 bases and J by 3 bases. CDR3 residues: CASGWDRGAPNEKLFF. CDR3 sequence (DNA): TGTGCCAGCGGCTGGGACAGGGGCGCCCCTAATGAAAAACTGTTTTTT.

By share, this clonotype counts as medium-sized (0.01 to 0.1%). V is TRBV7-2 and J is TRBJ2-1, with TRBD1 matching 7 bases. The V and J ends lost 1 base and 10 bases, in that order; junction bases with no gene match: 4. This CDR3 spans 13 amino acids. Germline loops: CDR1 SGHTA, CDR2 FQGNSA. The CDR3 DNA is TGTGCCAGCAGCTTAGTGTGGACAGGAGAGCAGTTCTTC. Translation: CASSLVWTGEQFF.